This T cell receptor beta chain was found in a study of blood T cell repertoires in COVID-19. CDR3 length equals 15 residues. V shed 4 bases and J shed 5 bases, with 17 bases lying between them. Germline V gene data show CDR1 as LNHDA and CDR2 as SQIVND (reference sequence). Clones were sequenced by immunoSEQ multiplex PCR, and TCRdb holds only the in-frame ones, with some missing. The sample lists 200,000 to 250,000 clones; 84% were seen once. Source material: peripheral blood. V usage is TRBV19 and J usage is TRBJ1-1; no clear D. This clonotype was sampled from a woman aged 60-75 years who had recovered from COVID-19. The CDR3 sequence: CASSNWERSGTEAFF. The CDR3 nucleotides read TGTGCCAGTAGTAATTGGGAGCGGTCGGGGACTGAAGCTTTCTTT.